This TCR beta chain was recorded in a study of metastatic and nonmetastatic thyroid tumors. Whole-study findings and limits: Relative to benign nodules, malignant thyroid tumors were reportedly characterized by significantly elevated TCR beta diversity in blood and tumor.

TCRdb re-clonotyped the PCR reads through MiXCR. This sample has tens of thousands of clones, with less than 30% found just once. In regard to this clone: The target antigen is unknown.

Per germline, CDR1 MNHEY and CDR2 SVGEGT. This CDR3 contains 15 residues. Deletions cut 4 bases from V and 0 bases from J, with 10 bases between. Patients had received no treatment of any kind before thyroid surgery. Sequencing was carried out using blood. The TCR sequence derives from a male donor with papillary thyroid cancer or a benign thyroid nodule (not recorded which). Some clones in this sample may be carry-over from other donors' samples. V gene TRBV6-2 or TRBV6-3 combines with J gene TRBJ1-3; no definite D call. The chain's CDR3 is CASSWTRSSGNTIYF. The CDR3 coding sequence is TGTGCCAGCAGTTGGACCCGAAGCTCTGGAAACACCATATATTTT.